The T cell receptor (beta chain) under discussion was sequenced for a study of T-cell reconstitution after alpha-beta-depleted transplantation in children. Construction of the TCRbeta library involved unique molecular identifiers. TCRdb re-derived calls from the PCR reads in MiXCR, one entry per CDR3 protein. This table holds some 200,000 distinct CDR3 sequences, 9.7% found once. This clonotype appeared many times. The material was PBMCs from the stem cell graft donor, obtained from the stem cell graft. This TCR came from a human donor who donated a stem cell graft to a child with SCID.

The CDR3 DNA reads as TGCGCCAGCAGCTTGGCTGTTCCCCCCTACGAGCAGTACTTC. Its translation: CASSLAVPPYEQYF. The rearrangement uses TRBV5-1 and TRBJ2-7; no clear D. Looked up from germline, CDR1 is SGHRS and CDR2 is YFSETQ. V was pared by 0 bases and J by 2 bases, with 9 bases between. There are 14 residues in the CDR3.